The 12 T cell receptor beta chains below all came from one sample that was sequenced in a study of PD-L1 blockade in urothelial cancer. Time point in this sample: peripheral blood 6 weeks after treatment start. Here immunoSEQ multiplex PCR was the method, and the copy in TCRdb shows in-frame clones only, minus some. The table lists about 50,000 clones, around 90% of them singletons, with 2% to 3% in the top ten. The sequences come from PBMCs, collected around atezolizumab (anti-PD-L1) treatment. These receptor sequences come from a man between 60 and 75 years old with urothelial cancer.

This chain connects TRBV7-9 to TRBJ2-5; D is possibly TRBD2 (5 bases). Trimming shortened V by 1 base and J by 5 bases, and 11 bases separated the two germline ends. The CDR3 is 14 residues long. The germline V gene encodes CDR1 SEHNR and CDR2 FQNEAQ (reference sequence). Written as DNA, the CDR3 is TGTGCCAGCAGCTTAGGGACTGGCCGGGAGACCCAGTACTTC. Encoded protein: CASSLGTGRETQYF.

Written as DNA, the CDR3 is TGCGCCAGCAGCCTCCAAATACAGGGGTCTACTGAAGCTTTCTTT. It is translated as CASSLQIQGSTEAFF. The chain employs TRBV5-1 and TRBJ1-1, with 7 bases aligning to TRBD1. This CDR3 region has 15 residues. The V and J ends lost 4 bases and 5 bases, in that order; junction bases with no gene match: 11. CDR1 and CDR2 from the germline V gene are SGHRS and YFSETQ.

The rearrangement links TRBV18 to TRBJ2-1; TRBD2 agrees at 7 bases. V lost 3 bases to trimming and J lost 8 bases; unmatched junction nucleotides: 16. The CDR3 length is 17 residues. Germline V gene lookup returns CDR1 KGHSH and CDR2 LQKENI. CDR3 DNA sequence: TGTGCCAGCTCACCCCCGCTAGCGGACCAGGGACGGGATGAGCAGTTCTTC. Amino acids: CASSPPLADQGRDEQFF. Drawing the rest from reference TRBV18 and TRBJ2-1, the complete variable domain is NAGVMQNPRHLVRRRGQEARLRCSPMKGHSHVYWYRQLPEEGLKFMVYLQKENIIDESGMPKERFSAEFPKEGPSILRIQQVVRGDSAAYFCASSPPLADQGRDEQFFGPGTRLTVL.

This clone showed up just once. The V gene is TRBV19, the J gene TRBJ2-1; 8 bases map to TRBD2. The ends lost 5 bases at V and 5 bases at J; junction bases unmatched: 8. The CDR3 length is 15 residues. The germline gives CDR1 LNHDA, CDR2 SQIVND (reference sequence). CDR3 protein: CASSPRGGTHNEQFF. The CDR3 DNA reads TGTGCCAGTAGTCCCCGGGGGGGCACCCACAATGAGCAGTTCTTC.

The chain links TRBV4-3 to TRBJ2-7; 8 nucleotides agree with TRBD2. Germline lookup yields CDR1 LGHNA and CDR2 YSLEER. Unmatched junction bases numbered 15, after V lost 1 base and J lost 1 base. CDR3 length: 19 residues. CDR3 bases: TGCGCCAGCAGCCAAGGGGTCCACTGGCGGGAGGACCCTTCCTACGAGCAGTACTTC. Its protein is CASSQGVHWREDPSYEQYF.

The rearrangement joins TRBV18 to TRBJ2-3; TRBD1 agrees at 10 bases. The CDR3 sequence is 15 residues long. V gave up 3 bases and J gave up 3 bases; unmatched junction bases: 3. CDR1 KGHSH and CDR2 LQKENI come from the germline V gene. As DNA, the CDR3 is TGTGCCAGCTCACCCGGACAGGGGGAGACAGATACGCAGTATTTT. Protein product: CASSPGQGETDTQYF.

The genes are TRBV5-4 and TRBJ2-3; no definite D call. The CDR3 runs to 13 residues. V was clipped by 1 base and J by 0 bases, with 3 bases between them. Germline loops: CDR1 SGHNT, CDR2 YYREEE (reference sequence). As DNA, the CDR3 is TGTGCCAGCAGCTTGCCGAGCACAGATACGCAGTATTTT. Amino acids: CASSLPSTDTQYF.

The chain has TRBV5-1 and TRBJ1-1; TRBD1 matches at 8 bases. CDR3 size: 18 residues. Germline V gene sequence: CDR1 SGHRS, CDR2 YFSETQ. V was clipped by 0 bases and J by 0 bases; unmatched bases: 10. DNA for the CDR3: TGCGCCAGCAGCTTGGGGGACAGGTCCCTCCTCATGAACACTGAAGCTTTCTTT. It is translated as CASSLGDRSLLMNTEAFF.

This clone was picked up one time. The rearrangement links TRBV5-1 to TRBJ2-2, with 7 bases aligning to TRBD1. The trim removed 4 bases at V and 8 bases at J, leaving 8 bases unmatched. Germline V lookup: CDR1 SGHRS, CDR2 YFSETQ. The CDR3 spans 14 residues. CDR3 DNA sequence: TGCGCCAGCAGCACGAAACAGGGGCCGGGGGAGCTGTTTTTT. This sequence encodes CASSTKQGPGELFF.

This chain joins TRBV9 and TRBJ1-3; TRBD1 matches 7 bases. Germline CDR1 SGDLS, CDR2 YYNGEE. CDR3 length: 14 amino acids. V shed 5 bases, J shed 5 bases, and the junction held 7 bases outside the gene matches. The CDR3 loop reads CASSPGQQRNTIYF. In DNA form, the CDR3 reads TGTGCCAGCAGTCCGGGACAGCAAAGAAACACCATATATTTT.

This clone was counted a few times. The CDR3 loop reads CASRGDSVNSPLHF. The CDR3 DNA is TGTGCCAGCCGGGGAGACTCTGTTAATTCACCCCTCCACTTT. The chain is built from TRBV6-1 and TRBJ1-6; D uncertain. The V end lost 8 bases, the J end lost 6 bases, and 14 bases lay between the germline ends. In germline, CDR1 is MNHNS, CDR2 SASEGT. The CDR3 runs 14 residues.

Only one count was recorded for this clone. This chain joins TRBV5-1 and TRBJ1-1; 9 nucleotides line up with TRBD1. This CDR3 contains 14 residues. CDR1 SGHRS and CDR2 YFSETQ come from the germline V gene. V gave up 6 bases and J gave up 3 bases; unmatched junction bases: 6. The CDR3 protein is CASNRGQGDTEAFF. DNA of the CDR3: TGCGCCAGCAACAGGGGGCAAGGGGACACTGAAGCTTTCTTT.